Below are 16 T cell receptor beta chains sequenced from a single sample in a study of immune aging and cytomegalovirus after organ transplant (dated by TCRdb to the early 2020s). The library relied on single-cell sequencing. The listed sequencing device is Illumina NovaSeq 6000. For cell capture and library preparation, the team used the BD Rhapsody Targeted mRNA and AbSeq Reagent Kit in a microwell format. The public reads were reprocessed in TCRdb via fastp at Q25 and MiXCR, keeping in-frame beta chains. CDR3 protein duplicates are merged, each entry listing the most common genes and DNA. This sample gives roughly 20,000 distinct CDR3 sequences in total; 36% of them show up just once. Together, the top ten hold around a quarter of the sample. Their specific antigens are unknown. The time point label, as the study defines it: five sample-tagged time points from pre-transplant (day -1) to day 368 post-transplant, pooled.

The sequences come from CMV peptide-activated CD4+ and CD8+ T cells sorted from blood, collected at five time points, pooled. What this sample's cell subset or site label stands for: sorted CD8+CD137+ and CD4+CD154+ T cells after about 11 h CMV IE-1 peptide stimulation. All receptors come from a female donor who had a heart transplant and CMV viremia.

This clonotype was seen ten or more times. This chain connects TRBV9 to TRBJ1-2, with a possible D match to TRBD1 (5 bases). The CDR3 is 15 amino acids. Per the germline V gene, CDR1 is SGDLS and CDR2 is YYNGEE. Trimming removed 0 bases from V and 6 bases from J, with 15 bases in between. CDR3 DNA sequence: TGTGCCAGCAGCGTAGCGGGGGACCCCGGGAATGGCTACACCTTC. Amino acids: CASSVAGDPGNGYTF.

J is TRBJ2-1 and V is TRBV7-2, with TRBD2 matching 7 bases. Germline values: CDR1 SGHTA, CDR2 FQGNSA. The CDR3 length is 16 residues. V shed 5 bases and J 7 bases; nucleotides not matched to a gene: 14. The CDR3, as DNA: TGTGCCAGCAGCGCCGTACTAGTGGGGGGGGAAAATGAGCAGTTCTTC. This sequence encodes CASSAVLVGGENEQFF. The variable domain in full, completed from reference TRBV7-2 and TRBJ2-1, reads GAGVSQSPSNKVTEKGKDVELRCDPISGHTALYWYRQSLGQGLEFLIYFQGNSAPDKSGLPSDRFSAERTGGSVSTLTIQRTQQEDSAVYLCASSAVLVGGENEQFFGPGTRLTVL.

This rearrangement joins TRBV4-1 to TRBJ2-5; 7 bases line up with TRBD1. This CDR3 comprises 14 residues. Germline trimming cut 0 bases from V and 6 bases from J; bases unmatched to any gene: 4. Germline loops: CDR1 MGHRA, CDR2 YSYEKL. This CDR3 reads CASSQDTGAKTQYF. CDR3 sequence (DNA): TGCGCCAGCAGCCAAGATACAGGGGCGAAGACCCAGTACTTC.

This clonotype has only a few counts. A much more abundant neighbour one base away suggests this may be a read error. The CDR3 region is CSARQGKGDTIYF. The CDR3 bases are TGCAGTGCTAGACAGGGAAAAGGAGACACCATATATTTT. The V and J genes are TRBV20-1 and TRBJ1-3; D is possibly TRBD1 (5 bases). The CDR3 totals 13 residues. V lost 2 bases and J 8 bases, leaving 13 bases between the germline ends. Germline CDR1 DFQATT, CDR2 SNEGSKA (reference sequence).

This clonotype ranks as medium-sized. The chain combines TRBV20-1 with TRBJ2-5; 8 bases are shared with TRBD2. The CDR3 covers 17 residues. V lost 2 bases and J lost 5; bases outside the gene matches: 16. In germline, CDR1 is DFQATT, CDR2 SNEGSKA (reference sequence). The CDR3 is CSARIVAGPQVGETQYF. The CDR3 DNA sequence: TGCAGTGCTAGAATCGTAGCGGGACCCCAAGTCGGGGAGACCCAGTACTTC.

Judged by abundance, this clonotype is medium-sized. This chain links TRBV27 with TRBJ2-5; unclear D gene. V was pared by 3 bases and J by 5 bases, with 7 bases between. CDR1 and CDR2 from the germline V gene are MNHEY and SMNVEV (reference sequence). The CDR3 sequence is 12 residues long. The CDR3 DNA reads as TGTGCCAGCAGTTTGTTCCGGGAGACCCAGTACTTC. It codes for CASSLFRETQYF.

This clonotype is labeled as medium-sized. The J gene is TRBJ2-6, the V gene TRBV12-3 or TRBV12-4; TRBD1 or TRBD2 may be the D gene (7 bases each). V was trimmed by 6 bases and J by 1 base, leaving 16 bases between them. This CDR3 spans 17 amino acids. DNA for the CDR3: TGTGCCAGCAGCCCGCCGCAGGGGGGGTCTGGGGCCAACGTCCTGACTTTC. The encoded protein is CASSPPQGGSGANVLTF.

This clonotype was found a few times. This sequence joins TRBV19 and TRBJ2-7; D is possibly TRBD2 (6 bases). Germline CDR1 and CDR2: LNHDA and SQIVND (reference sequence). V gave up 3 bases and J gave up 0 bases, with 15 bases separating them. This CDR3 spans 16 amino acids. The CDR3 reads CASSMGYGRYSYEQYF. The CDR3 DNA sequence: TGTGCCAGTAGTATGGGGTACGGGAGATACTCCTACGAGCAGTACTTC.

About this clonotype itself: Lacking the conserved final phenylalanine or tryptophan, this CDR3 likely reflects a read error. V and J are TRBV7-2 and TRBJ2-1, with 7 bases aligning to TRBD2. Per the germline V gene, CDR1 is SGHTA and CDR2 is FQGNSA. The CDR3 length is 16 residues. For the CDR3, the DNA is TGTGCGAGCAATTTGGTCTTGGGAGGGTGGTACGATGAGCAGTTCCTC. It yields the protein CASNLVLGGWYDEQFL.

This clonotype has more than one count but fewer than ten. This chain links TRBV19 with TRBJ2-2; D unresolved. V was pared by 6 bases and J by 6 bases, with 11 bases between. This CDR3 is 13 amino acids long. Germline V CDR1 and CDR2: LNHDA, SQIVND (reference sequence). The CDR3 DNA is TGTGCCAGTAGGATGGGATTCCCCGGGGAGCTGTTTTTT. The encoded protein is CASRMGFPGELFF.

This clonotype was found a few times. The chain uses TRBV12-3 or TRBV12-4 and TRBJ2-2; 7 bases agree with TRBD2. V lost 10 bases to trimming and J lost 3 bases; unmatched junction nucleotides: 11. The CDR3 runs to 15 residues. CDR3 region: CATRGGELDTGELFF. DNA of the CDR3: TGTGCCACCCGTGGGGGGGAGTTAGACACCGGGGAGCTGTTTTTT.

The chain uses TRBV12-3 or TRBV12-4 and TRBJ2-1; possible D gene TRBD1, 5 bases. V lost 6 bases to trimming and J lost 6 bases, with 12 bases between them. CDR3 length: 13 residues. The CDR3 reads CASRYGQRNEQFF. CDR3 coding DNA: TGTGCCAGCAGGTACGGACAACGCAATGAGCAGTTCTTC.

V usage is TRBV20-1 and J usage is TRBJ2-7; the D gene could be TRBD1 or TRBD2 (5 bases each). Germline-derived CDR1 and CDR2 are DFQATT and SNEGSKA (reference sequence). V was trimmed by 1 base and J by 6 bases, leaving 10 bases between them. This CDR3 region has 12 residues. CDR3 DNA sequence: TGCAGTGCTAGAGGGGACCCGGGCGAGCAGTACTTC. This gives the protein CSARGDPGEQYF.

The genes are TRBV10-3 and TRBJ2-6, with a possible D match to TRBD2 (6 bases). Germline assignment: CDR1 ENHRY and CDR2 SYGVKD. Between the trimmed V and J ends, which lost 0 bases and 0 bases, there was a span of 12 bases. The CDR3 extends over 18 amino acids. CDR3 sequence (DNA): TGTGCCATCAGTGAGTCGGCGGGACGGCGCTCTGGGGCCAACGTCCTGACTTTC. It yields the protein CAISESAGRRSGANVLTF.

The CDR3: CASSMGTSSTDTQYF. CDR3 nucleotides: TGTGCCAGTAGTATGGGGACATCCAGCACAGATACGCAGTATTTT. The V call is TRBV19, the J call TRBJ2-3, with TRBD1 as a possible D gene (6 bases). Deletions cut 3 bases from V and 0 bases from J, with 10 bases between. This CDR3 contains 15 residues. CDR1 and CDR2 (germline): LNHDA, SQIVND (reference sequence).

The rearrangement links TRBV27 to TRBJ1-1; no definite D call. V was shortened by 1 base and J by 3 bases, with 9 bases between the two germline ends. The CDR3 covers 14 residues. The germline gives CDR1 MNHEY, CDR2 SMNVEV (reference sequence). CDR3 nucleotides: TGTGCCAGCAGTTTATATCCCTGGGACACTGAAGCTTTCTTT. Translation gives CASSLYPWDTEAFF.